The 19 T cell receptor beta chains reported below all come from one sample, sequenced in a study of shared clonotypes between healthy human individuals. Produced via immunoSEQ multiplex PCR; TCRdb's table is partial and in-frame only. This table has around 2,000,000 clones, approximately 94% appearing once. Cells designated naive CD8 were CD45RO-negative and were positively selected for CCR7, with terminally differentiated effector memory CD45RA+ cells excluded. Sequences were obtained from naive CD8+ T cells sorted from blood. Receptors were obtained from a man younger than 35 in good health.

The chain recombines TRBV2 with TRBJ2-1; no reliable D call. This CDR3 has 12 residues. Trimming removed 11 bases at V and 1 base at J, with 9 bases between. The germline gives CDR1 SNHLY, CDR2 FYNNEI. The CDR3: CADGGSYNEQFF. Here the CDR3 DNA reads TGTGCCGACGGCGGATCCTACAATGAGCAGTTCTTC.

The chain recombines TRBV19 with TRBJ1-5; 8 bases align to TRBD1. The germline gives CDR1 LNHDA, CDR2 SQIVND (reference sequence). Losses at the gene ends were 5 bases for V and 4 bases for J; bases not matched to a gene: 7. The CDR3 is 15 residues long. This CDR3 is CASSWDRFGNQPQHF. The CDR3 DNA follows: TGTGCCAGTAGTTGGGACAGGTTCGGGAATCAGCCCCAGCATTTT.

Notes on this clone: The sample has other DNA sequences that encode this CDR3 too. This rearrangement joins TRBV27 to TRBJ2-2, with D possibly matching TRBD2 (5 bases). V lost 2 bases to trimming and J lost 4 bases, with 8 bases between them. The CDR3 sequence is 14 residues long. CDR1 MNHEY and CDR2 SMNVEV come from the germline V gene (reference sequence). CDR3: CASSLGGFTGELFF. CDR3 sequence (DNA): TGTGCCAGCAGTTTAGGAGGATTCACCGGGGAGCTGTTTTTT.

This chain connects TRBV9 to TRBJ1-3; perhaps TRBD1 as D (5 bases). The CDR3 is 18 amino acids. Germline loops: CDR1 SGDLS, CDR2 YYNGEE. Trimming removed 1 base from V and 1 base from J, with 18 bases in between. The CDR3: CASSVWESMGVSGNTIYF. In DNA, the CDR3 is TGTGCCAGCAGCGTATGGGAGAGCATGGGGGTTTCTGGAAACACCATATATTTT.

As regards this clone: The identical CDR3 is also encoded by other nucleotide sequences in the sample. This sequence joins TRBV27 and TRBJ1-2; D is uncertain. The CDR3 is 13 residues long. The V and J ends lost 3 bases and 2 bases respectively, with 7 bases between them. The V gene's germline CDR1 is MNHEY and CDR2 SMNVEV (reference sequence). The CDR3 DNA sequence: TGTGCCAGCAGTTTGAGGCCGAACTATGGCTACACCTTC. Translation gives CASSLRPNYGYTF.

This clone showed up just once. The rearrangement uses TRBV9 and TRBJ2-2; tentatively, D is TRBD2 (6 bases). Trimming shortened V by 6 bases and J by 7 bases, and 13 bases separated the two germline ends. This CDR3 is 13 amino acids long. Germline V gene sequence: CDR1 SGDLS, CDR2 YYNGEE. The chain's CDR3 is CASMGTLGGELFF. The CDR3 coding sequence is TGTGCCAGCATGGGGACTTTGGGCGGGGAGCTGTTTTTT.

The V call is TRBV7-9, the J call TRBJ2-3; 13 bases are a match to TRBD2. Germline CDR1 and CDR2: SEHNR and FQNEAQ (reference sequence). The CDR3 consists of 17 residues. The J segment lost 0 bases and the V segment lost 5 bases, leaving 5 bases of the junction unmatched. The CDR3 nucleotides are TGTGCCAGCAGCCCCGGGACTAGCGGGGCTAGCACAGATACGCAGTATTTT. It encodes CASSPGTSGASTDTQYF.

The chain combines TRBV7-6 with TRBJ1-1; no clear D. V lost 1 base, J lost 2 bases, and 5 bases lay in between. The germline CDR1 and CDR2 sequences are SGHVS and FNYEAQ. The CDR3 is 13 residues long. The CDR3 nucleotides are TGTGCCAGCAGCTTAGGACATAACACTGAAGCTTTCTTT. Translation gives CASSLGHNTEAFF.

The CDR3 region has the DNA TGCGCCAGCAGCTCCGGCGGTGAGGGAAATGGGGAGCTGTTTTTT. It encodes CASSSGGEGNGELFF. This rearrangement joins TRBV5-1 to TRBJ2-2, with D maybe TRBD2 (5 bases). CDR3 length: 15 amino acids. Germline assignment: CDR1 SGHRS and CDR2 YFSETQ. With 3 bases removed from V and 8 bases from J, the gap between germline ends came to 17 bases. Together with reference TRBV5-1 and TRBJ2-2, the CDR3 gives the full variable domain: KAGVTQTPRYLIKTRGQQVTLSCSPISGHRSVSWYQQTPGQGLQFLFEYFSETQRNKGNFPGRFSGRQFSNSRSEMNVSTLELGDSALYLCASSSGGEGNGELFFGEGSRLTVL.

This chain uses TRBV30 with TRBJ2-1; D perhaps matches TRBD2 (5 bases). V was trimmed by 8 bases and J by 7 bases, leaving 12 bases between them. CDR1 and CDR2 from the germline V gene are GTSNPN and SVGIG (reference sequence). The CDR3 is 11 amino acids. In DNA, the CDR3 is TGTGCCCGGAAAAGGGAGAATGAGCAGTTCTTC. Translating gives CARKRENEQFF. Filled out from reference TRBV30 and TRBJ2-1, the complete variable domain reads SQTIHQWPATLVQPVGSPLSLECTVEGTSNPNLYWYRQAAGRGLQLLFYSVGIGQISSEVPQNLSASRPQDRQFILSSKKLLLSDSGFYLCARKRENEQFFGPGTRLTVL.

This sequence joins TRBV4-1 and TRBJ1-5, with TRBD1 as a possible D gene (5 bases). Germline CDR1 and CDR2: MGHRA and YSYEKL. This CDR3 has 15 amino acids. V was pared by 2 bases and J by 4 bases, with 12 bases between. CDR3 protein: CASSQHGGGNQPQHF. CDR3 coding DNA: TGCGCCAGCAGCCAACACGGGGGAGGAAATCAGCCCCAGCATTTT.

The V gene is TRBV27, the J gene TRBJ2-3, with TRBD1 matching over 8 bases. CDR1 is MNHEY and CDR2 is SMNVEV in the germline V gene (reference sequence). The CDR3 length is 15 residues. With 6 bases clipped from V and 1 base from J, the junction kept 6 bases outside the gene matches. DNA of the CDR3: TGTGCCAGCAGCCCACAGGGGGTGGGCACAGATACGCAGTATTTT. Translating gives CASSPQGVGTDTQYF.

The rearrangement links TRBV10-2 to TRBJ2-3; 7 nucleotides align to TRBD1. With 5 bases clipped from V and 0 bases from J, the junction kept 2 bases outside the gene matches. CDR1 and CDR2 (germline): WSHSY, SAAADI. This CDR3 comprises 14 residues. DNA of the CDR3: TGCGCCAGCAGTAGGACAGGCAGCACAGATACGCAGTATTTT. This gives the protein CASSRTGSTDTQYF.

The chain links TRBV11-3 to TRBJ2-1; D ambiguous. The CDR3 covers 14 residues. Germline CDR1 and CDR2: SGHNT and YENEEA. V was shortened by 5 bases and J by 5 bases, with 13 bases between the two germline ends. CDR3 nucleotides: TGTGCCAGCAGCCCTGATAGTCCCAACAATGAGCAGTTCTTC. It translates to CASSPDSPNNEQFF.

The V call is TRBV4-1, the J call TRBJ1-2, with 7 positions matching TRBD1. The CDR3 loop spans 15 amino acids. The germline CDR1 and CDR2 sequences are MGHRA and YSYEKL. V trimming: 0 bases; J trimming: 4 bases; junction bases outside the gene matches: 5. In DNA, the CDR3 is TGCGCCAGCAGCCAAGAGTCAGGGGACAGCTATGGCTACACCTTC. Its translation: CASSQESGDSYGYTF.

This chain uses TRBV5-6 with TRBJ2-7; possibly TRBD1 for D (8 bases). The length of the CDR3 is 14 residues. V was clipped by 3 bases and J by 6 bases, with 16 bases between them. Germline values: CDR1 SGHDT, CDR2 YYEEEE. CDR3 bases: TGTGCCAGCAGCTCGGACAGGGAGGGGCCCGAGCAGTACTTC. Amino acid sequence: CASSSDREGPEQYF.

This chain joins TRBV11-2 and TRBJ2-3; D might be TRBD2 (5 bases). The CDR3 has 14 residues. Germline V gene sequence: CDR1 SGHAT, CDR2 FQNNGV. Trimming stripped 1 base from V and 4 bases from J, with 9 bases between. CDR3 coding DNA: TGTGCCAGCAGCTTAGGGGTGAGGGCAGATACGCAGTATTTT. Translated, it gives CASSLGVRADTQYF.

CDR3 in amino acids: CASSLSGGAREQYF. CDR3 nucleotides: TGTGCCAGCAGTCTGAGCGGGGGGGCCCGCGAGCAGTACTTC. The chain links TRBV6-5 to TRBJ2-7; TRBD2 matches 10 bases. V lost 5 bases and J lost 6; bases outside the gene matches: 7. The germline V gene encodes CDR1 MNHEY and CDR2 SVGAGI. The length of the CDR3 is 14 residues.

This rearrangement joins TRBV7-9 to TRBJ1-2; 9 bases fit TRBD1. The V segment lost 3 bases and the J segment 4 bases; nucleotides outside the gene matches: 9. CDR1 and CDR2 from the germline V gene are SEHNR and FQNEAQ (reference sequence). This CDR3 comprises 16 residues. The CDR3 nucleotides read TGTGCCAGCAGCTTCCGGGACAGGGAGAATAGCTATGGCTACACCTTC. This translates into CASSFRDRENSYGYTF.